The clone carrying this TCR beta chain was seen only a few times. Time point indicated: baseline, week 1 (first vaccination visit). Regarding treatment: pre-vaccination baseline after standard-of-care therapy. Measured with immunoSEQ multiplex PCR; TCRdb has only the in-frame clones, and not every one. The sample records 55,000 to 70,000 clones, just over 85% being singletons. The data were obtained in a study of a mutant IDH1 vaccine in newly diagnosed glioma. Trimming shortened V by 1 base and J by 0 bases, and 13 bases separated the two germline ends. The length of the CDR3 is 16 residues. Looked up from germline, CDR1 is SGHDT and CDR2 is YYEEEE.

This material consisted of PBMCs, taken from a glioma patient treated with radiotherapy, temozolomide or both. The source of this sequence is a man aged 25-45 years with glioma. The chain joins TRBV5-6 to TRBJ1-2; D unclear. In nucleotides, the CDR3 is TGTGCCAGCAGCTTGTCCCCGGCGGATTCTAACTATGGCTACACCTTC. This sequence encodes CASSLSPADSNYGYTF.